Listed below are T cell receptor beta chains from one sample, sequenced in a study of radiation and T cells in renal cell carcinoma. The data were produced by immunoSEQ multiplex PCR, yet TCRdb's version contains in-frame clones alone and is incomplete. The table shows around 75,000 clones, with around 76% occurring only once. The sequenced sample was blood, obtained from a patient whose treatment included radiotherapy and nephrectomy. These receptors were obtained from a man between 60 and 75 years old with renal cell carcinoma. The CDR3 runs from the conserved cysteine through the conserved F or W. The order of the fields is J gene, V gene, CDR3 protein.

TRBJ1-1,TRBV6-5,CASFRGVNTEAFF
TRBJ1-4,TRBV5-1,CASSFRGGGNEKLFF
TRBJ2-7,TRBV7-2,CASSRDKSSYEQYF
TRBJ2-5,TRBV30,CAWSVPPGWGETQYF
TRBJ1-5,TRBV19,CASSIDGGPGQPQHF
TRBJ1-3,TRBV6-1,CASSENAIGNTIYF
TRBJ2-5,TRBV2,CASGFGTQYF
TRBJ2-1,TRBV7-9,CASSLAGTSGSTVF
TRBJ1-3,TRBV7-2,CASSLGQGGANTIYF
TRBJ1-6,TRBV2,CASSVDGDEGSPLHF
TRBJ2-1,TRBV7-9,CASSLRSSGSDEQFF
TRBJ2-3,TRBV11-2,CASSSSGTDTQYF
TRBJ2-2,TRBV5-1,CASRHTQGTGELFF
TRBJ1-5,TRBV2,CASRPREGMQPQHF
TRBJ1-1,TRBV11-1,CASSLRSEAFF
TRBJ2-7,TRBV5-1,CASRPRGGAYEQYF
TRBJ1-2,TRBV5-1,CASSTGGAERYGYTF
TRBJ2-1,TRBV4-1,CASSQGPSGTVTYNEQFF
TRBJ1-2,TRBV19,CASSITVGAGTGRYGYTF
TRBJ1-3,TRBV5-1,CASSLADSSGNTIYF
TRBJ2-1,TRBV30,CAWSAGTPYNEQFF
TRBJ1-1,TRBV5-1,CASSLAPGTEAFF
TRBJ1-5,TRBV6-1,CASSDSNQPQHF
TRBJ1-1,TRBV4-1,CASSQESERGLWVNTEAFF
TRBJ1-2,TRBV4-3,CASSQDRHGYTF
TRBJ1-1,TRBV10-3,CAISEVGTEAFF
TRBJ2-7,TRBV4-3,CASSQRRDRGYEQYF
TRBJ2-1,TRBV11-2,CASSSLAGGSNEQFF
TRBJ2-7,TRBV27,CASRPGLADYEQYF
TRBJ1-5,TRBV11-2,CASSLGESQPQHF
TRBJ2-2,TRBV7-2,CASSYRVTITGELFF
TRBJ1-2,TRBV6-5,CASSYGDAHYGYTF
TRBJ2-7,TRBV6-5,CASSYSSGSSSYEQYF
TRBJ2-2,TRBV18,CACTGQLNTGELFF
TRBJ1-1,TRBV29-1,CSAQTGGNTEAFF
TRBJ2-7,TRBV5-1,CASSPEGLGAYEQYF
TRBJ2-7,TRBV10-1,CASSPSTGESYEQYF
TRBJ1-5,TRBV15,CATSSERNQPQHF
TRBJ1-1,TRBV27,CASSLRGMNTEAFF
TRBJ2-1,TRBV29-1,CSVGRDREYNEQFF
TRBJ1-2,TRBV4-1,CASSQDLAASNYGYTF